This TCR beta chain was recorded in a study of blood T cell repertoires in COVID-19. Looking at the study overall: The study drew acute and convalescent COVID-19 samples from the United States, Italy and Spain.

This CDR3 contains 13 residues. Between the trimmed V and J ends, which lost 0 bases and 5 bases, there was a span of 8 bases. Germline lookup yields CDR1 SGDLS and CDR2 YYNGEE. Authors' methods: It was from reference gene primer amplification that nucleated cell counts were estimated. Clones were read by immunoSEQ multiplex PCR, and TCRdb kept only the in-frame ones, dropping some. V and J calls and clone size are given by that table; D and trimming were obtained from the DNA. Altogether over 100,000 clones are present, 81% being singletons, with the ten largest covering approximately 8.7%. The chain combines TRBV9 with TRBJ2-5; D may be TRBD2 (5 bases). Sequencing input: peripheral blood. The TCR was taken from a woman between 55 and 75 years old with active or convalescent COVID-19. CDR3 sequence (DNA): TGTGCCAGCAGCGTAGTGGCGGGTGAGACCCAGTACTTC. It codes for CASSVVAGETQYF.